A single T cell receptor beta chain is shown here with its context. Trimming pared 6 bases from V and 7 bases from J, leaving 21 bases between. Germline CDR1 and CDR2: SNHLY and FYNNEI. There are 15 residues in the CDR3. Bulk tissue was left unsorted, and RNA and DNA were co-extracted from about 21-30 mg of it. The data stem from a study of tumor-infiltrating lymphocytes in primary liver carcinoma. A constant-region primer served to make TCR beta cDNA from about 500 ng total RNA. Libraries covering TCR beta were generated through three nested multiplex PCR rounds (using a slightly modified ARM-PCR). Amplification in the first two PCR rounds was performed using TRBV1-TRBV30 forward primers and a C-beta reverse primer for roughly 9 cycles each. One entry per CDR3 protein, called by TCRdb with MiXCR from the multiplex PCR reads. The data hold more than 45,000 distinct CDR3 sequences, with around 77% observed a single time.

Material: liver tumor tissue from sampling region 5. The subset: tumor region T5, tumor centre. The chain employs TRBV2 and TRBJ1-2; D is perhaps TRBD1 (5 bases). The clonotype originates from a man in his forties with primary liver carcinoma and hepatitis B virus infection. The CDR3 region is CASSRDGGYGPGYTF. Written as DNA, the CDR3 is TGTGCCAGCAGCCGGGACGGGGGTTACGGCCCTGGCTACACCTTC. Variable domain in full (rest from reference TRBV2 and TRBJ1-2): EPEVTQTPSHQVTQMGQEVILRCVPISNHLYFYWYRQILGQKVEFLVSFYNNEISEKSEIFDDQFSVERPDGSNFTLKIRSTKLEDSAMYFCASSRDGGYGPGYTFGSGTRLTVV.